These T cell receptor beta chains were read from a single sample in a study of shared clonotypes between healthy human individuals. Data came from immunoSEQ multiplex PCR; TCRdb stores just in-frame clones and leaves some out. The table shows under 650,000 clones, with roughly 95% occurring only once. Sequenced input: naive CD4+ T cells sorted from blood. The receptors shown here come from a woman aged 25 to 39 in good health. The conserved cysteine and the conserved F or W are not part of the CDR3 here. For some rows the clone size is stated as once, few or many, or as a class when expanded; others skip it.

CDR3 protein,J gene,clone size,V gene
ASTNYRVSYEQY,-,-,TRBV7-8
ASSTLGDGDPYEQY,TRBJ2-7,-,TRBV7-9
ASSVGWGQELF,TRBJ2-2,-,TRBV2
ANRGLELCDEQF,TRBJ2-1,-,TRBV21-1
ASSLGREWNSPLH,TRBJ1-6,-,TRBV5-4
ASSGDNIPGGEY,TRBJ2-4,-,TRBV2
ASSKGQGPGNTEAF,TRBJ1-1,-,TRBV5-1
ASSPLINPTEAF,TRBJ1-1,-,TRBV5-1
ASSDWDRTGMETQY,TRBJ2-5,-,TRBV5-6
ASSTRAGEQY,TRBJ2-7,-,TRBV28
ASSSGLAASYEQY,TRBJ2-7,-,TRBV5-1
ASSSTGRHNEQF,TRBJ2-1,-,TRBV11-3
ASSFDSVLMDTQY,TRBJ2-3,-,TRBV5-1
ASSQGERVRGETQY,TRBJ2-5,once,TRBV4-1
ASGVGGSTDTQY,TRBJ2-3,-,TRBV2
ASSLPATGNYGYT,TRBJ1-2,-,TRBV28
ASSKGGTYEQY,TRBJ2-7,-,TRBV27
ASSFGERPAYEQY,-,-,TRBV28
ASSEAGSANEQF,TRBJ2-1,once,TRBV2
ASSPWVTDTQY,TRBJ2-3,-,TRBV14
ASSEAQTAYGYT,TRBJ1-2,-,TRBV2
ASSTAGPSSYEQY,TRBJ2-7,-,TRBV28
ASSPPGTAMNTEAF,TRBJ1-1,-,TRBV7-9
ASSTTGGPSYEQY,TRBJ2-7,-,TRBV28
ASSQGTNYEQY,-,once,TRBV4-1
ASSEIFSLSTDTQY,TRBJ2-3,-,TRBV25-1
ASSLNYQETQY,TRBJ2-5,once,TRBV5-1